This record looks at one T cell receptor beta chain sequence and its context. Antigen specificity is unknown. TCRdb ran MiXCR on the 5' RACE reads and lists one entry per CDR3 protein. The sample contains 350,000 or so distinct CDR3 sequences, around 21% of which appear only once. The data were obtained in a study of T-cell memory formation after mild COVID-19. General study findings and limits: Day 15 to 85 contracting clones showed balanced CD4/CD8; later expanders leaned CD4+.

Germline assignment: CDR1 ENHRY and CDR2 SYGVKD. The CDR3 extends over 18 amino acids. Trimming shortened V by 6 bases and J by 5 bases, and 25 bases separated the two germline ends. The gene calls are TRBV10-3 and TRBJ2-2, with D perhaps given as TRBD1 or TRBD2 (5 bases each). The specimen sequenced was PBMCs or a T cell subset sorted from them (not recorded which). The sequence was obtained from an adult woman who had mild COVID-19 (a few samples of this study predate the infection). Cell type and time point are not known. CDR3 coding DNA: TGTGCCATCAGCGCCCAGGGCGGAGGATCCTCTAGGACCGGGGAGCTGTTTTTT. This translates into CAISAQGGGSSRTGELFF.